Below are 7 T cell receptor beta chains sequenced from a single sample in a study of blood T cell repertoires in COVID-19. The data were produced by immunoSEQ multiplex PCR, yet TCRdb's version contains in-frame clones alone and is incomplete. The sample has roughly 200,000 clones; roughly 86% are singletons. The sample taken for sequencing was peripheral blood. These receptors were collected from a man aged 60 to 75 with acute or convalescent COVID-19.

CDR3 protein: CASKTGGGETQYF. CDR3 DNA sequence: TGCGCCAGCAAAACAGGGGGCGGAGAGACCCAGTACTTC. The V call is TRBV5-1, the J call TRBJ2-5, with 9 bases that match TRBD1. V lost 6 bases and J lost 4; bases outside the gene matches: 4. The CDR3 has 13 residues. Germline CDR1 SGHRS, CDR2 YFSETQ.

This chain connects TRBV7-9 to TRBJ1-1; a weak D match, TRBD1 (6 bases). V was trimmed by 4 bases and J by 6 bases, leaving 15 bases between them. CDR3 length: 14 amino acids. Germline V gene sequence: CDR1 SEHNR, CDR2 FQNEAQ (reference sequence). The CDR3 region has the DNA TGTGCCAGCAGCTACAGGGCGGCGGGGGCTGAAGCTTTCTTT. Its protein is CASSYRAAGAEAFF. The full variable domain, with the rest looked up from reference TRBV7-9 and TRBJ1-1, is DTGVSQNPRHKITKRGQNVTFRCDPISEHNRLYWYRQTLGQGPEFLTYFQNEAQLEKSRLLSDRFSAERPKGSFSTLEIQRTEQGDSAMYLCASSYRAAGAEAFFGQGTRLTVV.

This sequence joins TRBV20-1 and TRBJ1-1, with no clear D. The V end was cut by 3 bases, the J end by 8 bases, with 10 bases between. The CDR3 covers 11 residues. Germline-derived CDR1 and CDR2 are DFQATT and SNEGSKA (reference sequence). The CDR3 DNA reads TGCAGTGCTAGGCGGGTTGAGGAAGCTTTCTTT. This encodes CSARRVEEAFF.

This clone was seen only once. V and J are TRBV3-1 (or the pseudogene TRBV3-2) and TRBJ2-7; no definite D call. The CDR3 spans 16 residues. Trimming left V 4 bases short and J 0 bases short, with 16 bases between. CDR1 LGHDT and CDR2 YNNKEL come from the germline V gene (reference sequence). The CDR3 DNA follows: TGTGCCAGCAGCCTTACACTTATTTCTAGCTCCTACGAGCAGTACTTC. It yields the protein CASSLTLISSSYEQYF.

This clone occurred once. The genes are TRBV29-1 and TRBJ1-1; 7 positions match TRBD1. Germline CDR1 reads SQVTM; CDR2 reads ANQGSEA. This CDR3 comprises 12 residues. Trimming took 4 bases from V and 5 from J; bases not matched to a gene: 4. This chain's CDR3 is CSVAIQGTEAFF. The DNA of the CDR3 is TGCAGCGTTGCAATACAGGGGACTGAAGCTTTCTTT.

The CDR3 region is CASSYRAGGNNQPQHF. The CDR3 coding sequence is TGTGCCAGCAGTTACCGGGCAGGGGGTAACAATCAGCCCCAGCATTTT. The V gene is TRBV6-5, the J gene TRBJ1-5; 7 bases match TRBD1. The CDR3 is 16 residues long. V dropped 2 bases and J dropped 3; count of bases not matched to a gene: 7. The V gene's germline CDR1 is MNHEY and CDR2 SVGAGI.

The CDR3 spells CASSLNRVVDGYTF. The CDR3 DNA is TGTGCCAGCAGTTTGAACAGGGTCGTTGATGGCTACACCTTC. The chain employs TRBV28 and TRBJ1-2; maybe TRBD1 (6 bases). The CDR3 has 14 amino acids. The germline V gene encodes CDR1 MDHEN and CDR2 SYDVKM. V was trimmed by 3 bases and J by 6 bases, leaving 14 bases between them.